The present TCR beta chain was sequenced within a study of somatic mutations in cytotoxic T cells in rheumatoid arthritis. About the study: After diagnosis, patient blood (about 27 ml EDTA) was drawn right away, before any treatment was given. Study-level findings and limits: Clonality measured in CD8+ T cells did not differ significantly between rheumatoid arthritis patients and age-matched healthy controls.

Assay: immunoSEQ multiplex PCR; the TCRdb copy retains only in-frame clones and omits some. This table holds nearly 4,500 clones, just under 80% found once. Concerning this clone itself: Antigen specificity is unknown.

The receptor was derived from a woman aged 55 to 70 with rheumatoid arthritis. The sample was CD8+ T cells sorted from blood.

The CDR3 sequence is CASSDSSTGELFF. DNA of the CDR3: TGTGCCAGCAGTGACTCTTCAACCGGGGAGCTGTTTTTT. V is TRBV6-4 and J is TRBJ2-2; D not certain. The CDR3 length is 13 residues. Germline V CDR1 and CDR2: MRHNA, SNTAGT. Trimming removed 0 bases from V and 5 bases from J, with 4 bases in between.